This TCR beta chain originates from a study of T cells after yellow fever vaccination. General study results and limits: Reappearance after the booster was seen for most primary-vaccination clones, at roughly 96% CD4 and about 90% CD8. Compared with primary, the secondary response was weaker and peaked at day 5, not 15. Clonotypes found in both CD4 and CD8 compartments made up a small share.

Notes on this clonotype: Its antigen is unidentified.

Researchers made TCR cDNA using 5'RACE template switching, and this step added a universal primer site and UMIs. TCRdb re-derived calls from the 5' RACE reads in MiXCR, one entry per CDR3 protein. The sample shows under 150,000 distinct CDR3 sequences, 12% to 15% of them seen only once. CDR3 size: 12 residues. V lost 6 bases, J lost 6 bases, and 9 bases lay in between. The V gene's germline CDR1 is MNHEY and CDR2 SMNVEV (reference sequence). Source: CD8+ T cells sorted from PBMCs, taken 5 days after the yellow fever booster vaccination. The origin of this receptor is a man between 18 and 29 years old who received the YFV17D yellow fever vaccine. The chain recombines TRBV27 with TRBJ2-1; D perhaps matches TRBD1 (5 bases). CDR3 region: CASSPRVNEQFF. The CDR3 DNA is TGTGCCAGCAGCCCCAGGGTCAATGAGCAGTTCTTC.